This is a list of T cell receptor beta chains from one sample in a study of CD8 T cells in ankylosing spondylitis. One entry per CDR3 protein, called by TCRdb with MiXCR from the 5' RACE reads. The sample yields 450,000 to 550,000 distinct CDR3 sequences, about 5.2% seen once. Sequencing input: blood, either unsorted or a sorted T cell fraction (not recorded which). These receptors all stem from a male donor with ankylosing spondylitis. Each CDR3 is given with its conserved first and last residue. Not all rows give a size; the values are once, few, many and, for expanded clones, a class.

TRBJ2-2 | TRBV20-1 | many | CSAPDGGNTGELFF
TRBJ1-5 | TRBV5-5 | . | CASSFKPGQSSNQPQHF
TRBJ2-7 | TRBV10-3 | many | CAISESGRVVGSYEQYF
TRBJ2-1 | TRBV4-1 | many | CASRQTSGRLTYNEQFF
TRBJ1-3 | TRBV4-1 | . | CASSHTDAGTPQLSGNTIYF
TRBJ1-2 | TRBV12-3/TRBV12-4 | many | CASSLEIGPSYGYTF
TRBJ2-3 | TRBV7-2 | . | CASSANLRGIDTQYF
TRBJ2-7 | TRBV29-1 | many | CSVTGSGWSSYEQYF
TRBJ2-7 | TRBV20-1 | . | CSARDLRERAYEQYF
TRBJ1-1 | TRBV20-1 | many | CSATPFGLMNTEAFF
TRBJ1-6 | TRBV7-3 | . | CASGAYNSPLHF
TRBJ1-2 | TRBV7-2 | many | CASSPGGQGAPAHGYTF
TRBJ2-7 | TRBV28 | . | CASRVTASYEQYF
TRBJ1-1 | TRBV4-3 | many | CASSQSVVGGLDTEAFF
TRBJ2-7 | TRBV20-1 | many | CSASDPQRDAYEQYF
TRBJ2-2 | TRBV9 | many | CASRGTSRTGELFF
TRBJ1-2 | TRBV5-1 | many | CASSPGQDYGYTF
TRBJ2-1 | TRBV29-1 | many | CSAHGGLAGNEQFF
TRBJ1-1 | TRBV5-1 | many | CASSQDRATEAFF
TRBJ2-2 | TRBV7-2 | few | CASSLAQGGELFF
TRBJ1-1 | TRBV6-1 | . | CASRTPTGLRRKAFF
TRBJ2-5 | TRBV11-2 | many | CASSLVGGGRRSETQYF
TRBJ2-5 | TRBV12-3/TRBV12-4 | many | CASSSWDRVQETQYF
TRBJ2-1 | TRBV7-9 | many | CASSLSLAGRDEQFF
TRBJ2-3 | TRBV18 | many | CASSPIMTGALGDTQYF
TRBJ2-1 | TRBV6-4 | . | CASSDSRGEEQFF
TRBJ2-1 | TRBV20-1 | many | CSATLVGTSGGKGNEQFF
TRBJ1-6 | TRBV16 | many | CASSHSWGTDNSPLHF
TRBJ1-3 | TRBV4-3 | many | CASSQDGRANSGNTIYF
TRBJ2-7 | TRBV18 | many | CASRPGGSAYEQYF
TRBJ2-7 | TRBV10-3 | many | CAISETVSYEQYF
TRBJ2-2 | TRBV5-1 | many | CASSFMAGGTGELFF
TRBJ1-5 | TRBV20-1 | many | CSAREGGGQPQHF
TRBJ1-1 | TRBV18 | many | CASSPLSGGDTEAFF
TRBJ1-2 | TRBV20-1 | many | CSARRDRGPEVAINGYTF
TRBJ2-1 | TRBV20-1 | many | CSASGGTSVYNEQFF
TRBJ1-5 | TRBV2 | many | CASSGVGGGIGQPQHF
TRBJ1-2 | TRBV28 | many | CASSLDRPDGYTF
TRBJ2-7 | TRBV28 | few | CASSLSWDNSYEQYF
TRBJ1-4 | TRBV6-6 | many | CAGRLGNEKLFF
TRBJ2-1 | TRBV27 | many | CASSREGGYNEQFF
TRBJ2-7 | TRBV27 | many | CASSLFNTQDSYEQYF
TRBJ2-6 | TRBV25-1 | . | CASSTLWAGANVLTF
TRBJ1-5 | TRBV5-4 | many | CASSLTGGSGNQPQHF
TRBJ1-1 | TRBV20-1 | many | CSAIPERTEAFF
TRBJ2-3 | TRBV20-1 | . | CSARKAGGSTDTQYF
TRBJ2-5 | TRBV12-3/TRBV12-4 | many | CASSLLGDQETQYF
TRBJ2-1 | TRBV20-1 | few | CSARDDGRRHNEQFF
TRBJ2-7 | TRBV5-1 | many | CASKRQDSYEQYF
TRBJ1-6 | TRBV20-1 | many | CSARTGDDNSPLHF
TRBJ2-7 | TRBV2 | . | CASSERGTGDYEQYF
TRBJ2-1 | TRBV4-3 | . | CASSREDYYYNEQFF
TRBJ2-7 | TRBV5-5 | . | CASSLGGAPDEQYF
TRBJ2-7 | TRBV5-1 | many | CASSQRQAYEQYF
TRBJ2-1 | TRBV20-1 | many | CSARLAHEQFF
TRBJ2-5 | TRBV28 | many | CASSYGGPSAQETQYF
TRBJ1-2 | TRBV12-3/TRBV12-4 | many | CASSFSGQGLYGYTF
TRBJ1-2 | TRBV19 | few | CASSIGDGRTRYGYTF
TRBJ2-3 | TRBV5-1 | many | CASRRDRGTDTQYF